A selection of T cell receptor beta chains follows, all from one sample in a study of yellow fever vaccine responses in identical twins. MiXCR, run by TCRdb on the RT-PCR reads, gives a single entry per CDR3 protein. Of 2,000 to 2,500 distinct CDR3 sequences detected, more than 25% appear once; the ten largest clones hold about 7%. This sample comprised T cells from blood (PBMCs), unsorted or a sorted subset (not recorded which), obtained before or after yellow fever vaccination (not recorded which). These receptors originate from a woman younger than 35 who received the yellow fever vaccine. Each CDR3 is given with its conserved first and last residue. The order of the fields is CDR3 length, clone size, V gene, J gene, D gene, CDR3 DNA, CDR3 protein. The D gene is left open where the match is weak. Not all rows give a size; the values are once, few, many and, for expanded clones, a class.

cdr3_length: 16
clone_size: large
v_call: TRBV4-2
j_call: TRBJ2-7
d_call: TRBD2
cdr3_nt: TGTGCCAGCAGCCAAGAGGGGACTAGCGAACCTTACGAGCAGTACTTC
cdr3_aa: CASSQEGTSEPYEQYF

cdr3_length: 13
clone_size: large
v_call: TRBV6-4
j_call: TRBJ2-3
d_call: .
cdr3_nt: TGTGCCAGCAGTAGCGGGAGCACAGATACGCAGTATTTT
cdr3_aa: CASSSGSTDTQYF

cdr3_length: 16
clone_size: .
v_call: TRBV4-1
j_call: TRBJ1-1
d_call: TRBD1
cdr3_nt: TGCGCCAGCAGCCAAGCAACAGGGGCCCCGAACACTGAAGCTTTCTTT
cdr3_aa: CASSQATGAPNTEAFF

cdr3_length: 15
clone_size: .
v_call: TRBV13
j_call: TRBJ2-1
d_call: TRBD1
cdr3_nt: TGTGCCAGCAGACCTGGGACAGGGGGTCTTAATGAGCAGTTCTTC
cdr3_aa: CASRPGTGGLNEQFF

cdr3_length: 13
clone_size: few
v_call: TRBV29-1
j_call: TRBJ2-2
d_call: .
cdr3_nt: TGCAGCGTTGACAGACAGAACACCGGGGAGCTGTTTTTT
cdr3_aa: CSVDRQNTGELFF

cdr3_length: 12
clone_size: .
v_call: TRBV13
j_call: TRBJ1-2
d_call: .
cdr3_nt: TGTGCCAGCAGCCAGGCGGTGGGAGGCTACACCTTC
cdr3_aa: CASSQAVGGYTF

cdr3_length: 12
clone_size: few
v_call: TRBV12-3/TRBV12-4
j_call: TRBJ1-5
d_call: .
cdr3_nt: TGTGCCAGCAGTACCAGGCGGCAGCCCCAGCATTTT
cdr3_aa: CASSTRRQPQHF

cdr3_length: 15
clone_size: .
v_call: TRBV5-4
j_call: TRBJ1-5
d_call: .
cdr3_nt: TGTGCCAGCAGCTCGGGGGGGAATAGCAATCAGCCCCAGCATTTT
cdr3_aa: CASSSGGNSNQPQHF

cdr3_length: 11
clone_size: .
v_call: TRBV11-3
j_call: TRBJ2-3
d_call: .
cdr3_nt: TGTGCCAGCAGCTATACAGATACGCAGTATTTT
cdr3_aa: CASSYTDTQYF

cdr3_length: 15
clone_size: hyperexpanded
v_call: TRBV4-3
j_call: TRBJ2-3
d_call: .
cdr3_nt: TGCGCCAGCAGCCAAGATTGGGGGGGCGGCGATACGCAGTATTTT
cdr3_aa: CASSQDWGGGDTQYF

cdr3_length: 15
clone_size: .
v_call: TRBV2
j_call: TRBJ2-1
d_call: TRBD2
cdr3_nt: TGTGCCAGCAGTGGCGGACTAGCGGGGTACAATGAGCAGTTCTTC
cdr3_aa: CASSGGLAGYNEQFF

cdr3_length: 14
clone_size: .
v_call: TRBV11-2
j_call: TRBJ2-1
d_call: .
cdr3_nt: TGTGCCAGCAGCTCTCCCAGGGATCTCAATGAGCAGTTCTTC
cdr3_aa: CASSSPRDLNEQFF

cdr3_length: 11
clone_size: .
v_call: TRBV3-1
j_call: TRBJ2-5
d_call: .
cdr3_nt: TGTGCCAGCAGCCGTGGGGAGACCCAGTACTTC
cdr3_aa: CASSRGETQYF

cdr3_length: 16
clone_size: .
v_call: TRBV6-2/TRBV6-3
j_call: TRBJ2-5
d_call: .
cdr3_nt: TGTGCCAGCAGTTACGGTGGACTCCCGGGAGCCGAGACCCAGTACTTC
cdr3_aa: CASSYGGLPGAETQYF

cdr3_length: 14
clone_size: .
v_call: TRBV3-1
j_call: TRBJ2-1
d_call: .
cdr3_nt: TGTGCCAGCAGCCAAGGACTAGTCCTCAATGAGCAGTTCTTC
cdr3_aa: CASSQGLVLNEQFF

cdr3_length: 17
clone_size: .
v_call: TRBV11-3
j_call: TRBJ2-6
d_call: TRBD1
cdr3_nt: TGTGCCAGCAGCTTATTTCAGGGGGCTTCTGGGGCCAACGTCCTGACTTTC
cdr3_aa: CASSLFQGASGANVLTF

cdr3_length: 14
clone_size: .
v_call: TRBV28
j_call: TRBJ1-4
d_call: .
cdr3_nt: TGTGCCAGCAGGAAAGGAGGGGCTAATGAAAAACTGTTTTTT
cdr3_aa: CASRKGGANEKLFF

cdr3_length: 15
clone_size: few
v_call: TRBV11-1
j_call: TRBJ2-3
d_call: .
cdr3_nt: TGTGCCAGCAGTTCTCCACAGGGTAGCACAGATACGCAGTATTTT
cdr3_aa: CASSSPQGSTDTQYF

cdr3_length: 16
clone_size: .
v_call: TRBV11-1
j_call: TRBJ1-6
d_call: TRBD1
cdr3_nt: TGTGCCAGCAGCTTAGATGGACAGGGATTTAATTCACCCCTCCACTTT
cdr3_aa: CASSLDGQGFNSPLHF

cdr3_length: 15
clone_size: few
v_call: TRBV6-1
j_call: TRBJ1-1
d_call: TRBD1
cdr3_nt: TGTGCCAGCAGGTCGGGACAGGGGACGAACACTGAAGCTTTCTTT
cdr3_aa: CASRSGQGTNTEAFF

cdr3_length: 16
clone_size: .
v_call: TRBV4-3
j_call: TRBJ2-2
d_call: .
cdr3_nt: TGCGCCAGCAGCCAATTGACAGGCCGCGGCACCGGGGAGCTGTTTTTT
cdr3_aa: CASSQLTGRGTGELFF

cdr3_length: 14
clone_size: .
v_call: TRBV10-3
j_call: TRBJ1-4
d_call: .
cdr3_nt: TGTGCCTCCAGACAGGAAGCAACTAATGAAAAACTGTTTTTT
cdr3_aa: CASRQEATNEKLFF

cdr3_length: 15
clone_size: .
v_call: TRBV10-1
j_call: TRBJ2-1
d_call: .
cdr3_nt: TGCGCCAGCAGCCGTGACCTGAGCTCCTACAATGAGCAGTTCTTC
cdr3_aa: CASSRDLSSYNEQFF

cdr3_length: 13
clone_size: .
v_call: TRBV10-1
j_call: TRBJ1-1
d_call: .
cdr3_nt: TGCGCCAGCAGGAGGGACCGGAACACTGAAGCTTTCTTT
cdr3_aa: CASRRDRNTEAFF

cdr3_length: 15
clone_size: .
v_call: TRBV5-1
j_call: TRBJ2-7
d_call: TRBD1
cdr3_nt: TGCGCCAGCAGCTTGGTCGGGACAGGGGGCTACGAGCAGTACTTC
cdr3_aa: CASSLVGTGGYEQYF

cdr3_length: 14
clone_size: .
v_call: TRBV29-1
j_call: TRBJ2-2
d_call: .
cdr3_nt: TGCAGCGTTGGGATCTGGGGTGGCACCGGGGAGCTGTTTTTT
cdr3_aa: CSVGIWGGTGELFF

cdr3_length: 15
clone_size: .
v_call: TRBV28
j_call: TRBJ2-5
d_call: .
cdr3_nt: TGTGCCAGCAGTTTTCAATCGACAGGGAGGGAGACCCAGTACTTC
cdr3_aa: CASSFQSTGRETQYF

cdr3_length: 14
clone_size: .
v_call: TRBV6-5
j_call: TRBJ1-2
d_call: .
cdr3_nt: TGTGCCAGCAGTTATGAGGGACTCTCCTATGGCTACACCTTC
cdr3_aa: CASSYEGLSYGYTF

cdr3_length: 11
clone_size: .
v_call: TRBV11-2
j_call: TRBJ2-1
d_call: .
cdr3_nt: TGTGCCAGCAGCTTAGACCGGGAGCAGTTCTTC
cdr3_aa: CASSLDREQFF

cdr3_length: 14
clone_size: .
v_call: TRBV20-1
j_call: TRBJ2-5
d_call: .
cdr3_nt: TGCAGTGCTAGAGAGGGCGGGTTCCAAGAGACCCAGTACTTC
cdr3_aa: CSAREGGFQETQYF

cdr3_length: 15
clone_size: .
v_call: TRBV11-3
j_call: TRBJ2-3
d_call: .
cdr3_nt: TGTGCCAGCAGCTCCGCGACTAGGGGGACGGGTACGCAGTATTTT
cdr3_aa: CASSSATRGTGTQYF

cdr3_length: 17
clone_size: few
v_call: TRBV2
j_call: TRBJ2-5
d_call: .
cdr3_nt: TGTGCCAGCAGTGAATACCAGCGGCATTCTAGGGGGGAGACCCAGTACTTC
cdr3_aa: CASSEYQRHSRGETQYF

cdr3_length: 13
clone_size: .
v_call: TRBV15
j_call: TRBJ1-1
d_call: .
cdr3_nt: TGTGCCACCAGCAGTACCTTGAACACTGAAGCTTTCTTT
cdr3_aa: CATSSTLNTEAFF

cdr3_length: 13
clone_size: .
v_call: TRBV20-1
j_call: TRBJ2-7
d_call: TRBD2
cdr3_nt: TGCAGTGCTAGAGGGACTAGCGACTACGAGCAGTACTTC
cdr3_aa: CSARGTSDYEQYF

cdr3_length: 14
clone_size: few
v_call: TRBV18
j_call: TRBJ2-2
d_call: TRBD2
cdr3_nt: TGTGCCAGCTCACCATTGACTAGCCCCGGGGAGCTGTTTTTT
cdr3_aa: CASSPLTSPGELFF

cdr3_length: 15
clone_size: few
v_call: TRBV15
j_call: TRBJ2-1
d_call: .
cdr3_nt: TGTGCCACCAGCAGAGATCTTGGAGGGTCGGATGAGCAGTTCTTC
cdr3_aa: CATSRDLGGSDEQFF

cdr3_length: 17
clone_size: large
v_call: TRBV11-1
j_call: TRBJ1-1
d_call: .
cdr3_nt: TGTGCCAGCAGCTATATATTGAAGCAGGGACTGAACACTGAAGCTTTCTTT
cdr3_aa: CASSYILKQGLNTEAFF